Included here is one T cell receptor beta chain sequence, with context. There are a few counts of this clone. It has no known antigen specificity. The record has no base qualities; no much larger clone is one base away. This record comes from a study of PD-1 blockade in classical Hodgkin lymphoma (dated by TCRdb to 2018 to 2021). With regard to the full study: Nivolumab dosing was 3 mg/kg intravenously every 2 weeks, continuing until either disease progression or unacceptable toxicity. A peripheral blood immune signature of response to PD-1 blockade in classical Hodgkin lymphoma was defined using TCR beta sequencing and CyTOF.

In light of the paper, this sample's time point label describes: cycle 1 day 1 (C1D1), immediately before nivolumab initiation. All trial patients had relapsed after autologous stem cell transplantation, with cohorts A, B and C differing in prior brentuximab vedotin exposure. CD4+ T cells were purified from thawed PBMCs by magnetic negative selection with a Miltenyi CD4+ T cell isolation kit. A total of roughly 60 patients with relapsed/refractory classical Hodgkin lymphoma made up the trial cohort, and each patient's best overall response was complete response, partial response or progressive disease. In the multi-cohort phase II CheckMate 205 trial, trial patients received single-agent nivolumab. An independent review committee assessed best overall response by applying the 2007 International Working Group response criteria. Trial PBMCs were collected immediately before nivolumab initiation (C1D1) and during therapy at cycle 2 day 1 and cycle 4 day 1. Peripheral blood was collected in 8 mL Vacutainer Cell Preparation Tubes, from which PBMCs were isolated by centrifugation and then cryopreserved. Purified CD4+ and CD8+ fractions were prepared only for cases where an additional PBMC sample was available. Magnetically labelled cells were depleted on LS columns in a quadroMACS separator, and the flow-through was collected as the purified fraction.

Sequences SGDLS (CDR1) and YYNGEE (CDR2) are obtained from the germline V gene. Including the terminal cysteine and phenylalanine, the CDR3 comprises 15 residues. Only the CDR3 DNA stays, 45 bases, in frame from base 1. V is shortened by 0 bases, J by 3 bases, and the region joining them spans 10 bases. Genomic DNA was extracted with the Qiagen DNeasy kit from unsorted PBMCs and from negatively selected CD4+ and CD8+ fractions. TCR beta CDR3 regions were amplified by immunoSEQ multiplex PCR using primers annealing to V and J segments. A synthetic immune receptor repertoire was used to minimize amplification bias, and any residual bias was removed computationally once sequencing was done. From the authors' description of their analysis: Repertoire diversity was quantified as the Shannon entropy index using custom Python scripts. Unsorted, CD4+ and CD8+ repertoires were analyzed separately, except for combined analyses in which CD4+ and CD8+ sequences were merged in silico. Clonal expansion was defined as at least a 2-fold frequency increase after treatment relative to C1D1, with a pseudocount of 0.5 for undetected baseline clones. Singleton clones were defined as clones with 0 or 1 copy at C1D1, and non-singleton clones were defined as clones with 2 or more copies. By matching protein sequences in sorted samples from the same patient, clones expanded in unsorted samples were annotated as CD4+, CD8+ or unknown. Wilcoxon tests on paired samples were used to test diversity changes from C1D1 to C4D1. What TCRdb holds here is the immuneACCESS table cut down to in-frame rearrangements. Part of the clones is not present; checked against another copy, under half of the missing clones reflect an unresolved V gene, and the others are unexplained. V, J and clone size derive from that table, while D and trimming were established from the DNA sequence. For this sample there are around 31,000 clones; roughly 87% appear just once. Clones ranked in the top ten supply about 2.3% of the sample.

General study outcomes and caveats: Diversity was lower in patients who began nivolumab less than 1 year after ASCT, so these patients were left out of later analyses to avoid confounding by immune reconstitution. Trial patients with a complete response had baseline diversity similar to that of newly diagnosed patients, while partial responders and progressors had significantly lower diversity. Baseline TCR diversity was reported to be lower in newly diagnosed patients than in healthy donors and to be lower still in relapsed/refractory patients. The study was limited to a single clinical trial cohort, and causes of repertoire differences, possibly disease activity or prior therapy, remained undefined. A significant rise by C4D1 was seen in CD4+ but not CD8+ TCR diversity (p=0.0027 vs p=0.16), with the rise being most apparent in complete responders (p=0.02).

Rearrangement joined TRBV9 to TRBJ1-5, with the identity of the D gene unclear. Sequences were derived from CD4+ T cells from blood, sampled at baseline. The clonotype originates from a human donor with classical Hodgkin lymphoma. The CDR3 reads as follows: CASSVGTEYNQPQHF. The sequenced DNA is TGTGCCAGCAGCGTAGGGACGGAATACAATCAGCCCCAGCATTTT.